What follows are 24 T cell receptor beta chains derived from one specimen sequenced in a study of T cell responses to AZD1222 COVID-19 vaccine. Some clones are missing from TCRdb's copy, which holds only in-frame ones; the method was immunoSEQ multiplex PCR. The repertoire holds over 120,000 clones, around 92% seen once, with 1.9% in the top ten. Sequences were derived from peripheral blood, sampled on day 0 of AZD1222 vaccination. These receptors originate from an adult in good health.

This chain connects TRBV19 to TRBJ1-3, with D possibly being TRBD1 (6 bases). Trimming left V 7 bases short and J 1 base short, with 11 bases between. The CDR3 runs 14 residues. Per the germline V gene, CDR1 is LNHDA and CDR2 is SQIVND (reference sequence). CDR3 sequence reads: CASTDSGSGNTIYF. The CDR3 DNA reads TGTGCCAGTACGGACAGTGGGTCTGGAAACACCATATATTTT.

The chain couples TRBV12-5 to TRBJ2-1; 7 bases line up with TRBD2. There are 13 residues in the CDR3. Looked up from germline, CDR1 is LGHNT and CDR2 is FRNRAP. V lost 6 bases, J lost 9 bases, and 8 bases stayed unmatched. CDR3 in amino acids: CASGPGGLGEQFF. CDR3 DNA sequence: TGTGCTAGTGGACCGGGGGGTTTGGGTGAGCAGTTCTTC.

CDR3 sequence (DNA): TGTGCCAGCAGTTTTATCGTGGCTAGTCGACCGGATACGCAGTATTTT. Protein sequence: CASSFIVASRPDTQYF. The rearrangement links TRBV3-1 (or the pseudogene TRBV3-2) to TRBJ2-3, with D uncertain. Trimming cost V 6 bases and J 6 bases, with 22 bases left between them. Germline assignment: CDR1 LGHDT and CDR2 YNNKEL (reference sequence). CDR3 length equals 16 residues.

The V call is TRBV7-2, the J call TRBJ2-3, with 9 bases aligning to TRBD2. Trimming took 5 bases from V and 7 from J; bases not matched to a gene: 13. The V gene's germline CDR1 is SGHTA and CDR2 FQGNSA. CDR3 length: 16 amino acids. CDR3 DNA sequence: TGTGCCAGCAGCCAGATTAGCGGGGGCTCGACCCATACGCAGTATTTT. It specifies CASSQISGGSTHTQYF.

The rearrangement uses TRBV18 and TRBJ1-2; D not certain. The germline V and J ends were trimmed by 4 bases and 4 bases, with 13 bases remaining between them. The CDR3 runs 14 residues. Germline-derived CDR1 and CDR2 are KGHSH and LQKENI. The CDR3 region is CASSRLGGLYGYTF. Written as DNA, the CDR3 is TGTGCCAGCTCACGGTTGGGAGGTCTCTATGGCTACACCTTC.

This clone has only one observation. The rearrangement joins TRBV21-1 to TRBJ1-4. TRBV21-1 is annotated as a pseudogene. The CDR3 totals 15 residues. The CDR3: CASRGTAALDEKLFF. Here the CDR3 DNA reads TGTGCCAGCAGAGGGACGGCAGCCCTAGATGAAAAACTGTTTTTT.

The count of this clone is one. The chain carries TRBV4-3 and TRBJ2-2, with D perhaps TRBD2 (5 bases). V shed 0 bases and J shed 4 bases, with 12 bases lying between them. Germline CDR1 reads LGHNA; CDR2 reads YSLEER. The CDR3 is made up of 16 amino acids. The CDR3 loop is CASSQEARGFTGELFF. CDR3 DNA sequence: TGCGCCAGCAGCCAAGAGGCACGGGGATTCACCGGGGAGCTGTTTTTT.

V is TRBV9 and J is TRBJ2-1; maybe TRBD1 (5 bases). V shed 0 bases and J shed 0 bases, with 10 bases lying between them. CDR1 is SGDLS, CDR2 YYNGEE, per germline. The CDR3 covers 16 residues. CDR3 sequence reads: CASSVEGVNSYNEQFF. Here the CDR3 DNA reads TGTGCCAGCAGCGTAGAAGGGGTGAACTCCTACAATGAGCAGTTCTTC.

This sequence joins TRBV5-1 and TRBJ1-4; TRBD1 might be the D (6 bases). There are 15 residues in the CDR3. V lost 7 bases to trimming and J lost 5 bases, with 18 bases between them. CDR1 and CDR2 from the germline V gene are SGHRS and YFSETQ. As DNA, the CDR3 is TGCGCCAGCGCGACCCTGGGCCAGGGGAATGAAAAACTGTTTTTT. It is translated as CASATLGQGNEKLFF.

The chain joins TRBV21-1 to TRBJ2-5; the table calls TRBD2, which could not be checked here. TRBV21-1 is annotated as a pseudogene. The CDR3 consists of 14 residues. In nucleotides, the CDR3 is TGTGCCAGCAGCCTCCGCAAGCCCCTGGAGACCCAGTACTTC. This gives the protein CASSLRKPLETQYF.

The V gene is TRBV11-3, the J gene TRBJ2-1; D possibly matches TRBD1 or TRBD2 (6 bases each). The CDR3 is 13 amino acids. V dropped 2 bases and J dropped 8 bases, with 10 bases sitting between them. In germline, CDR1 is SGHNT, CDR2 YENEEA. In DNA, the CDR3 is TGTGCCAGCAGCTTACGGGGGCCGCATGAGCAGTTCTTC. Protein product: CASSLRGPHEQFF.

The CDR3 here is CATSDWTGGDGYTF. CDR3 nucleotide sequence: TGTGCCACCAGTGATTGGACAGGGGGTGATGGCTACACCTTC. This rearrangement joins TRBV24-1 to TRBJ1-2; 10 positions agree with TRBD1. Germline values: CDR1 KGHDR, CDR2 SFDVKD. The CDR3 has 14 amino acids. The J segment lost 6 bases and the V segment lost 2 bases, leaving 2 bases of the junction unmatched.

The genes are TRBV2 and TRBJ2-2; D remains unclear. Trimming left V 4 bases short and J 4 bases short, with 10 bases between. This CDR3 spans 14 amino acids. Germline loops: CDR1 SNHLY, CDR2 FYNNEI. CDR3 region: CASSVSRTTGELFF. The CDR3 region has the DNA TGTGCCAGCAGTGTAAGCCGCACCACCGGGGAGCTGTTTTTT.

This clone has just one count. The CDR3 loop reads CASSQLRQGYEQYF. CDR3 coding DNA: TGTGCCAGCAGCCAATTAAGACAGGGCTACGAGCAGTACTTC. The chain couples TRBV14 to TRBJ2-7; 7 nucleotides agree with TRBD1. CDR1 is SGHDN and CDR2 is FVKESK in the germline V gene. J lost 3 bases, V lost 2 bases, and 4 bases had no gene match. CDR3 size: 14 residues.

This chain joins TRBV6-2 or TRBV6-3 and TRBJ1-5, with D maybe TRBD1 (5 bases). The germline V and J ends were trimmed by 2 bases and 6 bases, with 8 bases remaining between them. This CDR3 spans 13 amino acids. Per the germline V gene, CDR1 is MNHEY and CDR2 is SVGEGT. The CDR3 nucleotides read TGTGCCAGCAGTTACGGGGGGTTTCAGCCCCAGCATTTT. Amino acid sequence: CASSYGGFQPQHF.

The chain carries TRBV27 and TRBJ2-7; possibly TRBD1 for D (6 bases). Trimming left V 5 bases short and J 4 bases short, with 24 bases between. CDR1 and CDR2 (germline): MNHEY, SMNVEV (reference sequence). The CDR3 extends over 17 amino acids. The CDR3 DNA reads TGTGCCAGCAGTAAGCTTCCCCGGACAGCACCATCGTACGAGCAGTACTTC. It translates to CASSKLPRTAPSYEQYF.

The rearrangement joins TRBV5-5 to TRBJ1-2; 12 bases map to TRBD1. After removal of 5 bases from V and 8 bases from J, the junction contained 7 bases not matched to a gene. This CDR3 is 14 amino acids long. From germline, CDR1 is SGHKS and CDR2 YYEKEE (reference sequence). This CDR3 is CASSQGQGAYGYTF. CDR3 nucleotides: TGTGCCAGCAGTCAGGGACAGGGGGCTTACGGCTACACCTTC. The full variable domain, its missing parts supplied by reference TRBV5-5 and TRBJ1-2, is DAGVTQSPTHLIKTRGQQVTLRCSPISGHKSVSWYQQVLGQGPQFIFQYYEKEERGRGNFPDRFSARQFPNYSSELNVNALLLGDSALYLCASSQGQGAYGYTFGSGTRLTVV.

The CDR3 nucleotides are TGTGCCAGCAGCTTAGGTAACAGGGCAGGGTTTATTGATGAGCAGTTCTTC. The encoded protein is CASSLGNRAGFIDEQFF. This sequence joins TRBV7-8 and TRBJ2-1; D possibly corresponds to TRBD1 (6 bases). Germline values: CDR1 SGHVS, CDR2 FQNEAQ. V was cut by 1 base and J by 8 bases, with 21 bases left in between. CDR3 length equals 17 residues.

The CDR3 bases are TGTGCCAGCAGCCCCAACAGGGCCCAAGAGACCCAGTACTTC. This codes for CASSPNRAQETQYF. The rearrangement joins TRBV11-2 to TRBJ2-5; D is perhaps TRBD1 (6 bases). The CDR3 spans 14 residues. V lost 5 bases to trimming and J lost 1 base, with 11 bases between them. The germline gives CDR1 SGHAT, CDR2 FQNNGV.

The chain joins TRBV5-5 to TRBJ1-5; D is ambiguous. The CDR3 spans 13 residues. Germline CDR1 reads SGHKS; CDR2 reads YYEKEE (reference sequence). The germline V and J ends were trimmed by 0 bases and 6 bases, with 7 bases remaining between them. CDR3 DNA sequence: TGTGCCAGCAGCTTGGAGGTGTTTCAGCCCCAGCATTTT. Translating it yields CASSLEVFQPQHF.

The chain joins TRBV7-2 to TRBJ1-2; 11 bases agree with TRBD1. The CDR3 extends over 15 amino acids. Germline CDR1 is SGHTA and CDR2 is FQGNSA. V shed 4 bases, J shed 5 bases, and the junction held 6 bases outside the gene matches. CDR3 coding DNA: TGTGCCAGCAGCTGGACAGGGGGCAATTTGTATGGCTACACCTTC. It codes for CASSWTGGNLYGYTF.

The chain uses TRBV18 and TRBJ2-3; tentatively, D is TRBD1 or TRBD2 (5 bases each). V was pared by 0 bases and J by 2 bases, with 12 bases between. The CDR3 has 16 residues. Germline V lookup: CDR1 KGHSH, CDR2 LQKENI. The CDR3 loop is CASSPPSGAHTDTQYF. The DNA of the CDR3 is TGTGCCAGCTCACCACCCTCCGGGGCACACACAGATACGCAGTATTTT.

CDR3 protein: CASSVGPDMRSGTNTIYF. The CDR3 DNA sequence: TGTGCCAGCAGCGTAGGCCCGGATATGCGGAGCGGAACGAACACCATATATTTT. The chain recombines TRBV9 with TRBJ1-3; D is uncertain. Germline CDR1 and CDR2: SGDLS and YYNGEE. V was pared by 0 bases and J by 7 bases, with 23 bases between. CDR3 length equals 18 residues.

The chain recombines TRBV6-5 with TRBJ2-7, with unresolved D. This CDR3 contains 14 residues. Trimming stripped 0 bases from V and 0 bases from J, with 6 bases between. In germline, CDR1 is MNHEY, CDR2 SVGAGI. CDR3 protein: CASSYSGFSYEQYF. CDR3 bases: TGTGCCAGCAGTTACTCGGGGTTCTCCTACGAGCAGTACTTC.